This TCR beta chain was recorded in a study of T cell repertoires in cytomegalovirus infection (dated by TCRdb to about 2019). For the study in its entirety: Because public TCR beta signatures pointed to carriage of CMV infection together with the matching HLA type, the HLA type of each donor mattered for the analysis. The research as a whole found: In both this cohort and an independent roughly 330-donor cohort, the cumulative frequency of public TCR beta family members distinguished carriers of CMV infection plus the relevant HLA type. The ex vivo response was dominated by HLA-C-restricted CMV-specific TCR beta clonotypes, which also provided the single most frequent clonotype in two of eight donors.

V and J are truncated by 4 bases and 7 bases respectively, leaving an intervening sequence of 15 bases. Reading from cysteine to phenylalanine, the CDR3 counts 15 amino acids. Left in the record is the CDR3 DNA by itself, 45 bases read in frame from the first base. The germline V gene (reference sequence) sets CDR1 to SGHKS and CDR2 to YYEKEE. This clonotype was detected only a few times. It lacks a known antigen. Qualities for individual bases were not recorded, and no much larger clone is one base off. Sequenced using an Illumina HiSeq 1500. TCRdb's own reprocessing of the public reads used fastp at Q25 and MiXCR and kept productive beta chains. Every distinct CDR3 protein forms one entry, paired with its most common genes and DNA. Counted in this sample were about 360,000 distinct CDR3 sequences; around 18% of them appeared once. The ten largest clones add up to under 9% of the sample.

What was sequenced was PBMCs. The receptor was isolated from a human donor in good health (CMV status not recorded). Some clones in this sample may be carry-over from other donors' samples. The sequence is built from TRBV5-5 and TRBJ1-6, with TRBD1 tentatively as D gene (5 bases match). CDR3 sequence: CASSGGTLKNSPLHF. The DNA sequence is TGTGCCAGCAGCGGCGGGACTCTTAAGAATTCACCCCTCCACTTT.